Given below is one T cell receptor beta chain in context. Its antigen is not identified. This sample stems from a study of cytomegalovirus exposure and HLA in healthy donors. Points from the study as a whole: Later analysis suggested most CMV-associated TCR beta chains were HLA-restricted.

The PCR used 60 Vbeta and 13 Jbeta primers. The repertoire was sequenced with immunoSEQ multiplex PCR; TCRdb's copy has only in-frame clones and lacks some. Here the sample spans around 140,000 clones, 77% being singletons. The germline gives CDR1 LNHDA, CDR2 SQIVND (reference sequence). V gave up 11 bases and J gave up 0 bases; unmatched junction bases: 6. The length of the CDR3 is 15 residues. The origin of this receptor is a female donor in good health and CMV-seronegative. The source material was PBMCs. The chain is built from TRBV19 and TRBJ1-3; 11 nucleotides agree with TRBD1. CDR3 amino acids: CAVRDRGNSGNTIYF. The CDR3, as DNA: TGTGCCGTCCGGGACAGGGGGAACTCTGGAAACACCATATATTTT. The variable domain in full, with the rest retrieved from reference TRBV19 and TRBJ1-3, is DGGITQSPKYLFRKEGQNVTLSCEQNLNHDAMYWYRQDPGQGLRLIYYSQIVNDFQKGDIAEGYSVSREKKESFPLTVTSAQKNPTAFYLCAVRDRGNSGNTIYFGEGSWLTVV.